This T cell receptor (beta chain) is drawn from a study of vaccination and CD4 T cells after COVID-19. Study-wide points: The study found median SARS-CoV-2-reactive clonotypes rising from about 20 to 38, not significantly.

The treatment denotes: approximately 9-day PBMC culture with coronavirus spike peptide pools or control peptides (ViraFEST assay). Peptide pool stimulation in ViraFEST expanded antigen-specific T cells, whose TCRs were then sequenced. In regard to this clonotype: Its antigen is currently unknown.

Sequencing of the DNA from cultured CD4+ T cells was carried out with the Oncomine TCR Beta short-read assay. TCRdb itself ran the PCR reads through MiXCR, one entry per CDR3 protein. Of about 12,000 distinct CDR3 sequences in the sample, roughly 50% were seen once. CDR3 length: 14 amino acids. In germline, CDR1 is DFQATT, CDR2 SNEGSKA (reference sequence). V was clipped by 3 bases and J by 6 bases, with 15 bases between them. What was sequenced was CD4+ T cells from blood, cultured in vitro. The rearrangement uses TRBV20-1 and TRBJ2-1, with D possibly called TRBD1 or TRBD2 (5 bases each). The clonotype was recovered from a human donor who had recovered from COVID-19. DNA of the CDR3: TGCAGTGCTAGGGGAGCGGAAGGGGTCAATGAGCAGTTCTTC. This translates into CSARGAEGVNEQFF.